The 26 T cell receptor beta chains in this list originate from one sample, sequenced in a study of cytomegalovirus exposure and HLA in healthy donors. Primers for the PCR totalled 60 Vbeta and 13 Jbeta. Sequencing was performed with immunoSEQ multiplex PCR; in TCRdb, only in-frame clones are kept and a portion is missing. The table lists 120,000 or so clones, around 76% of them singletons. The specimen sequenced was PBMCs. All receptors derive from a man aged 60 to 69 in good health and CMV-seropositive.

The rearrangement uses TRBV19 and TRBJ2-3; D call uncertain. Between the trimmed V and J ends, which lost 10 bases and 2 bases, there was a span of 10 bases. This CDR3 has 12 residues. Germline V lookup: CDR1 LNHDA, CDR2 SQIVND (reference sequence). CDR3 nucleotides: TGTGCCACCCGGCGGAACACAGATACGCAGTATTTT. It yields the protein CATRRNTDTQYF.

The rearrangement uses TRBV7-9 and TRBJ2-7; 7 bases are a match to TRBD1. The CDR3 is 14 amino acids. J was trimmed by 6 bases and V by 5 bases; bases with no gene match: 10. Germline V gene sequence: CDR1 SEHNR, CDR2 FQNEAQ (reference sequence). This CDR3 reads CASSLGQAYSEQYF. The CDR3 nucleotides are TGTGCCAGCAGCCTCGGACAGGCCTATAGCGAGCAGTACTTC.

V and J are TRBV10-3 and TRBJ2-7; 8 nucleotides line up with TRBD2. CDR1 is ENHRY, CDR2 SYGVKD, per germline. The V gene end was trimmed by 0 bases and the J gene end by 7 bases; junction bases not matched to a gene: 14. This CDR3 has 17 residues. Here the CDR3 DNA reads TGTGCCATCAGTGAGTCCGGTTCCGTCGGGAGGGCGAAGGAGCAGTACTTC. Translation: CAISESGSVGRAKEQYF.

This clone has just a few counts. The gene calls are TRBV2 and TRBJ1-2; D perhaps matches TRBD1 (6 bases). The V end lost 6 bases, the J end lost 7 bases, and 15 bases lay between the germline ends. Germline V CDR1 and CDR2: SNHLY, FYNNEI. The CDR3 extends over 13 amino acids. This chain's CDR3 is CASSGGRWGGYTF. Here the CDR3 DNA reads TGTGCCAGCAGCGGGGGGCGATGGGGTGGCTACACCTTC.

J is TRBJ2-1 and V is TRBV7-3; 8 nucleotides agree with TRBD1. From germline, CDR1 is SGHTA and CDR2 FQGTGA. V lost 5 bases and J lost 7; bases outside the gene matches: 7. The CDR3 covers 14 residues. CDR3 region: CASSLGTGGNEQFF. The DNA of the CDR3 is TGTGCCAGCAGCCTAGGGACAGGCGGGAATGAGCAGTTCTTC.

This sequence joins TRBV6-4 and TRBJ2-2; D unclear. The germline V gene encodes CDR1 MRHNA and CDR2 SNTAGT. This CDR3 comprises 13 residues. V was pared by 4 bases and J by 6 bases, with 9 bases between. This CDR3 is CASSVGPPGELFF. CDR3 in DNA: TGTGCCAGCAGTGTGGGCCCTCCCGGGGAGCTGTTTTTT.

This clone was counted between two and nine times. CDR3 residues: CASSNPSQGLHGYTF. The CDR3 nucleotides are TGCGCCAGCAGCAACCCATCTCAGGGGTTGCATGGCTACACCTTC. This sequence joins TRBV10-2 and TRBJ1-2; weak D call: TRBD1 (6 bases). Germline CDR1 and CDR2: WSHSY and SAAADI. Deletions cut 6 bases from V and 6 bases from J, with 20 bases between. CDR3 length equals 15 residues.

The chain recombines TRBV7-9 with TRBJ2-7; tentatively, D is TRBD1 (5 bases). V was shortened by 1 base and J by 0 bases, with 10 bases between the two germline ends. Germline-derived CDR1 and CDR2 are SEHNR and FQNEAQ (reference sequence). The CDR3 runs 15 residues. For the CDR3, the DNA is TGTGCCAGCAGCTTAGGGCAGGGAAACTCCTACGAGCAGTACTTC. Translating gives CASSLGQGNSYEQYF.

The chain links TRBV5-6 to TRBJ2-5, with a weak D call TRBD2 (5 bases). From germline, CDR1 is SGHDT and CDR2 YYEEEE. CDR3 length: 14 residues. V was clipped by 4 bases and J by 4 bases, with 14 bases between them. The CDR3 spells CASSNNNGVETQYF. CDR3 bases: TGTGCCAGCAGCAATAACAACGGGGTAGAGACCCAGTACTTC.

The chain employs TRBV6-5 and TRBJ1-1; no firm D call. Trimming took off 5 bases at V and 7 bases at J, with 11 bases between the two ends. Germline loops: CDR1 MNHEY, CDR2 SVGAGI. The CDR3 has 12 residues. CDR3 region: CASSLGRGEAFF. In DNA, the CDR3 is TGTGCCAGCAGTCTGGGGAGAGGTGAAGCTTTCTTT.

The rearrangement links TRBV2 to TRBJ1-5; D remains unclear. The CDR3 contains 15 residues. V gave up 3 bases and J gave up 3 bases, with 12 bases separating them. CDR1 is SNHLY and CDR2 is FYNNEI in the germline V gene. This chain's CDR3 is CASSEIASLNQPQHF. DNA for the CDR3: TGTGCCAGCAGTGAGATAGCTAGCCTCAATCAGCCCCAGCATTTT.

The rearrangement uses TRBV28 and TRBJ1-2, with D possibly being TRBD1 (6 bases). There are 16 residues in the CDR3. V was trimmed by 0 bases and J by 0 bases, leaving 11 bases between them. The V gene's germline CDR1 is MDHEN and CDR2 SYDVKM. Here the CDR3 reads CASSLWGASANYGYTF. CDR3 DNA: TGTGCCAGCAGTTTATGGGGGGCCTCCGCTAACTATGGCTACACCTTC.

In its sample, this clone was seen a few times. The chain uses TRBV5-1 and TRBJ1-1, with a weak D call TRBD1 (6 bases). The V and J ends lost 4 bases and 1 base respectively, with 17 bases between them. Per the germline V gene, CDR1 is SGHRS and CDR2 is YFSETQ. CDR3 size: 16 residues. CDR3 amino acids: CASSPGQLQRNTEAFF. In DNA, the CDR3 is TGCGCCAGCAGCCCCGGACAGTTACAGAGGAACACTGAAGCTTTCTTT. The full variable domain, its missing parts supplied by reference TRBV5-1 and TRBJ1-1, is KAGVTQTPRYLIKTRGQQVTLSCSPISGHRSVSWYQQTPGQGLQFLFEYFSETQRNKGNFPGRFSGRQFSNSRSEMNVSTLELGDSALYLCASSPGQLQRNTEAFFGQGTRLTVV.

This chain joins TRBV4-2 and TRBJ2-1; 8 bases align to TRBD1. Germline CDR1 LGHNA, CDR2 YNFKEQ. The CDR3 covers 15 residues. Germline trimming cut 4 bases from V and 4 bases from J; bases unmatched to any gene: 6. The CDR3 nucleotides read TGTGCCAGCAGCCTAATGGACAGGGCGTACAATGAGCAGTTCTTC. The encoded protein is CASSLMDRAYNEQFF.

The CDR3 DNA reads as TGTGCCAGCTCACCTCAGCGGGAGCATGAGCAGTTCTTC. Its protein is CASSPQREHEQFF. The rearrangement links TRBV18 to TRBJ2-1, with 8 bases fitting TRBD2. Germline values: CDR1 KGHSH, CDR2 LQKENI. J gave up 8 bases and V 3 bases, and 3 bases lay outside the gene matches. The CDR3 is 13 residues long.

The CDR3, as DNA: TGTGCCAGCAGCTTCAGGCGGAACACCGGGGAGCTGTTTTTT. Amino acids: CASSFRRNTGELFF. V usage is TRBV7-9 and J usage is TRBJ2-2; D not resolved. This CDR3 region has 14 residues. V shed 3 bases and J shed 1 base, with 6 bases lying between them. Germline CDR1 SEHNR, CDR2 FQNEAQ (reference sequence).

The genes are TRBV28 and TRBJ2-6; D gene uncertain. Germline CDR1 MDHEN, CDR2 SYDVKM. The CDR3 runs to 14 residues. V lost 5 bases and J lost 1, with 6 bases in between. For the CDR3, the DNA is TGTGCCAGCAGTCCCCAATCTGGGGCCAACGTCCTGACTTTC. It specifies CASSPQSGANVLTF.

CDR3: CASSPGYNEQFF. The CDR3 region has the DNA TGTGCCAGCAGCCCCGGGTACAATGAGCAGTTCTTC. V is TRBV14 and J is TRBJ2-1; D call uncertain. Germline V gives CDR1 SGHDN, CDR2 FVKESK. Trimming took off 4 bases at V and 4 bases at J, with 5 bases between the two ends. This CDR3 is 12 amino acids long.

V gene TRBV7-9 combines with J gene TRBJ1-2, with no clear D. Germline lookup yields CDR1 SEHNR and CDR2 FQNEAQ (reference sequence). The CDR3 spans 15 residues. V was clipped by 10 bases and J by 4 bases, with 22 bases between them. The CDR3 spells CATTPSLAGPYGYTF. In DNA form, the CDR3 reads TGTGCCACGACCCCTAGCTTAGCGGGCCCCTATGGCTACACCTTC.

V is TRBV5-1 and J is TRBJ2-1; 15 bases map to TRBD2. Trimming removed 6 bases from V and 0 bases from J; junction bases left unmatched: 7. The CDR3 runs to 18 residues. Germline lookup yields CDR1 SGHRS and CDR2 YFSETQ. CDR3 region: CASNGLAGGSSSYNEQFF. DNA for the CDR3: TGCGCCAGCAACGGACTAGCGGGAGGGAGTAGCTCCTACAATGAGCAGTTCTTC.

The chain employs TRBV6-1 and TRBJ1-6; weak D call: TRBD1 (6 bases). CDR1 MNHNS and CDR2 SASEGT come from the germline V gene. V shed 4 bases and J shed 5 bases, with 12 bases lying between them. The CDR3 runs to 15 residues. DNA for the CDR3: TGTGCCAGCAGTGGAGGGACAATGAATAATTCACCCCTCCACTTT. This gives the protein CASSGGTMNNSPLHF.

This chain links TRBV7-8 with TRBJ1-1; 7 nucleotides agree with TRBD1. CDR1 SGHVS and CDR2 FQNEAQ come from the germline V gene. The CDR3 consists of 13 residues. V lost 4 bases to trimming and J lost 4 bases; unmatched junction nucleotides: 3. The CDR3 nucleotides read TGTGCCAGCAGCTGGGACAGAGGCACTGAAGCTTTCTTT. This sequence encodes CASSWDRGTEAFF.

This clone was found a few times. The sample carries other DNA sequences with the same CDR3. This chain links TRBV9 with TRBJ2-1; 7 bases are a match to TRBD2. There are 16 residues in the CDR3. J lost 0 bases, V lost 4 bases, and 7 bases had no gene match. The germline CDR1 and CDR2 sequences are SGDLS and YYNGEE. The CDR3 loop is CASSPRGGSSYNEQFF. CDR3 bases: TGTGCCAGCAGCCCCCGTGGCGGGAGCTCCTACAATGAGCAGTTCTTC.

This clone has just a few counts. The rearrangement links TRBV6-4 to TRBJ2-5, with D possibly being TRBD2 (6 bases). Germline loops: CDR1 MRHNA, CDR2 SNTAGT. V lost 3 bases, J lost 6 bases, and 11 bases lay in between. There are 13 residues in the CDR3. DNA for the CDR3: TGTGCCAGCAGTGATGGGGGAGGAAAGACCCAGTACTTC. Encoded protein: CASSDGGGKTQYF.

J is TRBJ2-3 and V is TRBV30; 8 nucleotides agree with TRBD2. Germline V gene data show CDR1 as GTSNPN and CDR2 as SVGIG (reference sequence). CDR3 size: 14 residues. CDR3 residues: CGAGGELGTDTQYF. The CDR3 nucleotides read TGTGGGGCGGGGGGCGAGTTGGGCACAGATACGCAGTATTTT.

The rearrangement uses TRBV18 and TRBJ1-2, with 8 bases matching TRBD1. Germline CDR1 reads KGHSH; CDR2 reads LQKENI. The CDR3 totals 15 residues. With 3 bases clipped from V and 8 bases from J, the junction kept 11 bases outside the gene matches. CDR3 region: CASSPRQGRTEGYTF. CDR3 in DNA: TGTGCCAGCTCACCTAGACAGGGGCGGACGGAAGGCTACACCTTC.